Listed here are 6 T cell receptor beta chains from one sample, sequenced in a study of T cell repertoires in cytomegalovirus infection. TCRdb re-analysed the reads in MiXCR, keeping a single row per CDR3 protein. The sample shows about 7,900 distinct CDR3 sequences, approximately 54% of them seen only once. For these TCRs, the target antigens are not known. Sequences were obtained from PBMCs, sequenced either directly or after in vitro stimulation (not recorded which). The receptors originated from a human donor in good health (CMV status not recorded). Some clones in this sample may be carry-over from other donors' samples.

The CDR3 region is CATSDLGQQVGVLEAFF. DNA for the CDR3: TGTGCCACCAGTGATTTGGGACAACAGGTGGGGGTTCTTGAAGCTTTCTTT. This chain joins TRBV24-1 and TRBJ1-1; weak D call: TRBD1 (5 bases). Trimming took 0 bases from V and 7 from J, leaving 20 bases between them. CDR1 and CDR2 from the germline V gene are KGHDR and SFDVKD. The CDR3 consists of 17 residues.

As concerns this clonotype: It is likely a read error, because the conserved phenylalanine at the end of the CDR3 is missing. The J gene is TRBJ2-1, the V gene TRBV7-3; D may correspond to TRBD1 or TRBD2 (5 bases each). The CDR3 runs 13 residues. Germline CDR1 reads SGHTA; CDR2 reads FQGTGA. Trimming pared 4 bases from V and 8 bases from J, leaving 12 bases between. CDR3 amino acids: CASSSGSYHEQFC. CDR3 bases: TGTGCCAGCAGCTCAGGGAGTTACCATGAGCAGTTCTGC.

This clonotype was seen a single time. The chain uses TRBV7-4 and TRBJ1-2; D unclear. This CDR3 region has 11 residues. Germline CDR1 is SGHVT and CDR2 is SQSDAQ. Deletions cut 6 bases from V and 5 bases from J, with 7 bases between. The CDR3 coding sequence is TGTGCCAGCAGGCCCAGTTATGGCTACACCTTC. It yields the protein CASRPSYGYTF.

This clonotype was counted ten times or more. The chain couples TRBV28 to TRBJ2-1, with 8 bases fitting TRBD2. J was trimmed by 7 bases and V by 3 bases; bases with no gene match: 8. The germline CDR1 and CDR2 sequences are MDHEN and SYDVKM. There are 15 residues in the CDR3. This CDR3 is CASSFRSGGRNEQFF. The DNA of the CDR3 is TGTGCCAGCAGTTTTCGAAGCGGGGGCCGGAATGAGCAGTTCTTC.

Details on this clonotype: No conserved phenylalanine or tryptophan is present at the end of the CDR3, so a read error is the likely explanation. The DNA is left out, because the CDR3 cannot be placed on it with certainty; the CDR3 is given as TCRdb lists it. The chain combines TRBV7-6 with TRBJ1-5. Germline CDR1 and CDR2: SGHVS and FNYEAQ. From its first to its last residue, the CDR3 has 15 amino acids. The CDR3 protein is CAISPETYSNRPRHC.

The rearrangement joins TRBV7-3 to TRBJ2-1, with 9 bases lining up with TRBD2. CDR1 is SGHTA and CDR2 is FQGTGA in the germline V gene. The CDR3 is 14 residues long. J gave up 8 bases and V 4 bases, and 6 bases lay outside the gene matches. CDR3 nucleotides: TGTGCCAGCAGCTCGGGACTAGCTACGGATGAGCAGTTCTTC. It specifies CASSSGLATDEQFF. Full variable domain (remainder filled in from reference TRBV7-3 and TRBJ2-1): GAGVSQTPSNKVTEKGKYVELRCDPISGHTALYWYRQSLGQGPEFLIYFQGTGAADDSGLPNDRFFAVRPEGSVSTLKIQRTERGDSAVYLCASSSGLATDEQFFGPGTRLTVL.